The 26 T cell receptor beta chains given below trace back to one sample, sequenced in a study of blood T cell repertoires in COVID-19 (dated by TCRdb to 2020 to 2022). Library prep was done by the immunoSEQ multiplex PCR assay. This immuneACCESS table, as held by TCRdb, lists in-frame sequences with V and J called but not all clones. Of the missing ones, under half trace to an unresolved V gene in checked studies; the others have no known cause. The sample has fewer than 600,000 clones on record, 85% to 90% of them singletons. The ten largest clones capture 1.5% to 2% of the sample. Sequencing input: PBMCs or T cells enriched from blood (not recorded which). The receptors shown here come from a woman aged 40 to 50 who had recovered from COVID-19.

The CDR3 coding sequence is TGTGCCAGCAGCACACTAGAGTTGGAGCAGTACTTC. Its protein is CASSTLELEQYF. The chain couples TRBV12-3 or TRBV12-4 to TRBJ2-7, with D maybe TRBD2 (5 bases). V was cut by 6 bases and J by 7 bases, with 13 bases left in between. This CDR3 comprises 12 residues.

The chain employs TRBV7-9 and TRBJ2-4; TRBD2 agrees at 13 bases. Germline V gives CDR1 SEHNR, CDR2 FQNEAQ (reference sequence). The CDR3 length is 16 residues. J lost 7 bases, V lost 5 bases, and 8 bases had no gene match. The CDR3 spells CASSPGLAGYFNIQYF. CDR3 bases: TGTGCCAGCAGCCCGGGACTAGCGGGATATTTTAACATTCAGTACTTC.

This clone occurred once. V and J are TRBV7-2 and TRBJ1-1; TRBD1 is a possible D gene (5 bases). The germline V and J ends were trimmed by 0 bases and 1 base, with 12 bases remaining between them. The CDR3 runs 16 residues. Germline lookup yields CDR1 SGHTA and CDR2 FQGNSA. The CDR3 coding sequence is TGTGCCAGCAGCTTAGCGCAAGGAGGGACGAACACTGAAGCTTTCTTT. Translating it yields CASSLAQGGTNTEAFF.

This sequence joins TRBV7-8 and TRBJ2-1; 11 bases map to TRBD1. Germline CDR1 is SGHVS and CDR2 is FQNEAQ. V was clipped by 5 bases and J by 0 bases; unmatched bases: 15. The CDR3 length is 20 residues. CDR3 region: CASSTQLDRGLQSSYNEQFF. For the CDR3, the DNA is TGTGCCAGCAGCACGCAGCTGGACAGGGGGCTCCAAAGCTCCTACAATGAGCAGTTCTTC.

J is TRBJ2-1 and V is TRBV7-9; TRBD2 matches at 7 bases. Trimming at V came to 8 bases and at J to 5 bases, leaving 6 bases not matched to a gene. Germline V gives CDR1 SEHNR, CDR2 FQNEAQ (reference sequence). The CDR3 covers 13 residues. The CDR3 DNA sequence: TGTGCCAGCGGCCGGGAGGTTAACAATGAGCAGTTCTTC. Amino acids: CASGREVNNEQFF.

The sample holds a few counts of this clone. This sequence joins TRBV19 and TRBJ1-2, with D possibly being TRBD1 (6 bases). The CDR3 spans 14 residues. Germline CDR1 reads LNHDA; CDR2 reads SQIVND (reference sequence). Trimming removed 6 bases from V and 4 bases from J, with 15 bases in between. CDR3 sequence (DNA): TGTGCCAGTAGCACTACAGGGTTCAGCTATGGCTACACCTTC. Translated, it gives CASSTTGFSYGYTF. Filled out from reference TRBV19 and TRBJ1-2, the complete variable domain reads DGGITQSPKYLFRKEGQNVTLSCEQNLNHDAMYWYRQDPGQGLRLIYYSQIVNDFQKGDIAEGYSVSREKKESFPLTVTSAQKNPTAFYLCASSTTGFSYGYTFGSGTRLTVV.

J is TRBJ2-7 and V is TRBV4-3; 12 nucleotides match TRBD2. J was trimmed by 4 bases and V by 4 bases; bases with no gene match: 11. The CDR3 has 17 residues. The V gene's germline CDR1 is LGHNA and CDR2 YSLEER. The DNA for the CDR3 is TGCGCCAGCAGCCCTACGACAAGACTAGCGGGAGAGTACGAGCAGTACTTC. Amino acid sequence: CASSPTTRLAGEYEQYF.

The V call is TRBV6-2 or TRBV6-3, the J call TRBJ2-7; TRBD1 matches 8 bases. The CDR3 runs 14 residues. V was clipped by 3 bases and J by 5 bases; unmatched bases: 6. Germline V gene lookup returns CDR1 MNHEY and CDR2 SVGEGT. This CDR3 is CASSYFSGGNEQYF. CDR3 nucleotide sequence: TGTGCCAGCAGTTATTTTTCAGGGGGCAACGAGCAGTACTTC.

The V gene is TRBV19, the J gene TRBJ2-5; maybe TRBD1 (5 bases). Germline V gene data show CDR1 as LNHDA and CDR2 as SQIVND (reference sequence). The CDR3 runs 14 residues. V dropped 4 bases and J dropped 4 bases, with 13 bases sitting between them. This CDR3 reads CASSNRRARETQYF. CDR3 nucleotides: TGTGCCAGTAGTAATCGCAGGGCCCGAGAGACCCAGTACTTC. Supplemented by reference TRBV19 and TRBJ2-5, the full variable domain reads DGGITQSPKYLFRKEGQNVTLSCEQNLNHDAMYWYRQDPGQGLRLIYYSQIVNDFQKGDIAEGYSVSREKKESFPLTVTSAQKNPTAFYLCASSNRRARETQYFGPGTRLLVL.

V and J are TRBV30 and TRBJ1-5, with no clear D. Per the germline V gene, CDR1 is GTSNPN and CDR2 is SVGIG (reference sequence). V lost 3 bases, J lost 4 bases, and 10 bases lay in between. This CDR3 has 13 residues. The CDR3 reads CAWRIDLNQPQHF. The CDR3 nucleotides are TGTGCCTGGAGGATAGATTTAAATCAGCCCCAGCATTTT.

The chain carries TRBV7-9 and TRBJ2-4, with 9 bases lining up with TRBD1. Germline CDR1 reads SEHNR; CDR2 reads FQNEAQ (reference sequence). The CDR3 sequence is 16 residues long. J lost 7 bases, V lost 5 bases, and 12 bases had no gene match. CDR3 loop: CASSPVGQGILNIQYF. In nucleotides, the CDR3 is TGTGCCAGCAGCCCCGTCGGACAGGGGATACTTAACATTCAGTACTTC.

The chain uses TRBV3-1 (or the pseudogene TRBV3-2) and TRBJ2-1, with TRBD2 as a possible D gene (5 bases). Trimming removed 5 bases at V and 9 bases at J, with 20 bases between. Germline lookup yields CDR1 LGHDT and CDR2 YNNKEL (reference sequence). CDR3 length equals 15 residues. DNA of the CDR3: TGTGCCAGCAGCACCGACGGGGTGACGATAATTGAGCAGTTCTTC. It codes for CASSTDGVTIIEQFF.

Notes on this clone: Other DNA sequences in the sample encode the same CDR3. This chain connects TRBV10-2 to TRBJ2-7; D is uncertain. V shed 0 bases and J shed 3 bases, with 6 bases lying between them. The CDR3 runs to 13 residues. The germline CDR1 and CDR2 sequences are WSHSY and SAAADI. The CDR3 reads CASSESGGYEQYF. DNA of the CDR3: TGCGCCAGCAGTGAGTCCGGTGGCTACGAGCAGTACTTC.

In its sample, this clone was seen once. V usage is TRBV2 and J usage is TRBJ1-1; D is undetermined. From germline, CDR1 is SNHLY and CDR2 FYNNEI. V lost 1 base and J 6 bases, leaving 12 bases between the germline ends. The CDR3 runs to 14 residues. CDR3 nucleotide sequence: TGTGCCAGCAGTGAAGGGTTTACTAGGGCTGAAGCTTTCTTT. The encoded protein is CASSEGFTRAEAFF.

V and J are TRBV6-5 and TRBJ2-1; 7 nucleotides align to TRBD2. The V gene's germline CDR1 is MNHEY and CDR2 SVGAGI. CDR3 length: 13 amino acids. Unmatched junction bases numbered 4, after V lost 7 bases and J lost 4 bases. CDR3 residues: CASTGGQYNEQFF. The CDR3 DNA reads as TGTGCCAGCACGGGGGGTCAGTACAATGAGCAGTTCTTC.

This chain links TRBV7-2 with TRBJ1-5, with D uncertain. Trimming shortened V by 4 bases and J by 7 bases, and 17 bases separated the two germline ends. This CDR3 contains 15 residues. Germline lookup yields CDR1 SGHTA and CDR2 FQGNSA. The CDR3 spells CASSYRASSGQPQHF. The DNA for the CDR3 is TGTGCCAGCAGCTACCGAGCTTCATCGGGACAGCCCCAGCATTTT.

V is TRBV5-1 and J is TRBJ2-7; TRBD1 agrees at 7 bases. After removal of 4 bases from V and 4 bases from J, the junction contained 5 bases not matched to a gene. This CDR3 has 13 residues. The germline gives CDR1 SGHRS, CDR2 YFSETQ. The CDR3 is CASSLGQEYEQYF. DNA for the CDR3: TGCGCCAGCAGCCTCGGACAGGAGTACGAGCAGTACTTC.

This chain links TRBV6-5 with TRBJ2-7, with TRBD2 identical over 10 bases. The V gene's germline CDR1 is MNHEY and CDR2 SVGAGI. This CDR3 contains 16 residues. V lost 2 bases to trimming and J lost 0 bases; unmatched junction nucleotides: 4. The DNA for the CDR3 is TGTGCCAGCAGTTACAAGACTAGCGGGTACTCCTACGAGCAGTACTTC. Its protein product is CASSYKTSGYSYEQYF.

The rearrangement uses TRBV24-1 and TRBJ1-2; 12 nucleotides align to TRBD1. The germline V gene has CDR1 KGHDR and CDR2 SFDVKD. Trimming cost V 4 bases and J 6 bases; bases outside gene matches: 2. The CDR3 is 14 amino acids. The DNA of the CDR3 is TGTGCCACCAGTGAGGGACAGGGGGCACATGGCTACACCTTC. This gives the protein CATSEGQGAHGYTF.

The V call is TRBV5-1, the J call TRBJ2-1; 8 bases line up with TRBD2. V lost 0 bases to trimming and J lost 4 bases; unmatched junction nucleotides: 3. Germline V gene lookup returns CDR1 SGHRS and CDR2 YFSETQ. The CDR3 is made up of 15 amino acids. CDR3 nucleotides: TGCGCCAGCAGCTTGGCAGCGGGGGTATACAATGAGCAGTTCTTC. It is translated as CASSLAAGVYNEQFF.

This clone occurred a few times. V is TRBV23-1 and J is TRBJ2-1, with TRBD2 identical over 9 bases. TRBV23-1 is an ORF for which the function is uncertain. CDR3 length: 17 amino acids. V lost 0 bases, J lost 2 bases, and 5 bases stayed unmatched. CDR3 in DNA: TGCGCCAGCAGTCAATCCTCTAGCGGGACCCCCTACAATGAGCAGTTCTTC. Encoded protein: CASSQSSSGTPYNEQFF.

The chain has TRBV18 and TRBJ2-1; D is uncertain. Germline V CDR1 and CDR2: KGHSH, LQKENI. The CDR3 contains 16 residues. The V end was cut by 2 bases, the J end by 1 base, with 12 bases between. The chain's CDR3 is CASSPVQAFSYNEQFF. The CDR3 coding sequence is TGTGCCAGCTCACCAGTTCAGGCTTTTTCCTACAATGAGCAGTTCTTC.

This chain connects TRBV4-1 to TRBJ1-5; no clear D. There are 15 residues in the CDR3. The germline V and J ends were trimmed by 0 bases and 6 bases, with 12 bases remaining between them. The germline CDR1 and CDR2 sequences are MGHRA and YSYEKL. The CDR3 nucleotides read TGCGCCAGCAGCCAAGAGGCCTCATCGGGTCAGCCCCAGCATTTT. As protein: CASSQEASSGQPQHF.

This clone was seen only once. This chain uses TRBV4-3 with TRBJ1-1; no firm D call. Trimming removed 1 base from V and 5 bases from J, with 11 bases in between. CDR1 and CDR2 (germline): LGHNA, YSLEER. The CDR3 spans 14 residues. The CDR3 DNA follows: TGCGCCAGCAGCCAAGTTTCAGGAGGTACTGAAGCTTTCTTT. Its translation: CASSQVSGGTEAFF.

V is TRBV27 and J is TRBJ2-1; 9 positions agree with TRBD2. Germline V gives CDR1 MNHEY, CDR2 SMNVEV (reference sequence). V shed 4 bases and J 0 bases; nucleotides not matched to a gene: 1. The CDR3 has 15 residues. CDR3 coding DNA: TGTGCCAGCAGTTCGACTAGCGGCTCCTACAATGAGCAGTTCTTC. Protein: CASSSTSGSYNEQFF.

The CDR3 DNA reads TGTGCCAGCAGTCCACAGGGGGCGCAGTGGGACGAGCAGTACTTC. Translation: CASSPQGAQWDEQYF. The V gene is TRBV27, the J gene TRBJ2-7, with 9 bases identical to TRBD1. CDR1 and CDR2 from the germline V gene are MNHEY and SMNVEV (reference sequence). This CDR3 is 15 amino acids long. Trimming took 5 bases from V and 5 from J; bases not matched to a gene: 10.